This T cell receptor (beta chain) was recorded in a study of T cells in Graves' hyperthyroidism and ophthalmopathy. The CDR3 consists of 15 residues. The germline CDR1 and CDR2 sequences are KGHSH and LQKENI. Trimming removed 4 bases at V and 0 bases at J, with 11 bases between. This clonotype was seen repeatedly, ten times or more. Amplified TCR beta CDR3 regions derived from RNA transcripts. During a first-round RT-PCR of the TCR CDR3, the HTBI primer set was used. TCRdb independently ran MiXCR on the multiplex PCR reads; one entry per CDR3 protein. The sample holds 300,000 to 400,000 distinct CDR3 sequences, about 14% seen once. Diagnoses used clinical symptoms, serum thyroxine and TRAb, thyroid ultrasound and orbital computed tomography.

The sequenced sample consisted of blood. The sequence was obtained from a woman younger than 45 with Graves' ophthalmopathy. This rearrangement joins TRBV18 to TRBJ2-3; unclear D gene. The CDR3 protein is CASSHRQGSTDTQYF. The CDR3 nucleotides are TGTGCCAGCTCACACAGACAAGGGAGCACAGATACGCAGTATTTT.